A selection of T cell receptor beta chains follows, all from one sample in a study of shared clonotypes between healthy human individuals. Repertoires were generated with immunoSEQ multiplex PCR, while TCRdb's copy carries only in-frame clones and drops some. The repertoire has 2 million to 2.5 million clones, just over 90% of them found once; the top ten carry approximately 0.4%. Material: naive CD4+ T cells from PBMCs. The receptor set was obtained from a man aged 18 to 29 in good health. Some clones in this sample may be carry-over from other donors' samples. Both conserved end residues are part of each CDR3. The D gene is left open where the match is weak. Clone size appears in some rows only: once, few, many, or a class for an expanded clone.

d_gene: -
abundance: -
j_gene: TRBJ2-7
v_gene: TRBV7-3
CDR3nt: TGTGCCAGCAGCTTATTCGGTTCCTCCTACGAGCAGTACTTC
CDR3aa: CASSLFGSSYEQYF

d_gene: TRBD2
abundance: -
j_gene: TRBJ2-7
v_gene: TRBV28
CDR3nt: TGTGCCAGCAGTGGGACTAGCGAGATTACCTACGAGCAGTACTTC
CDR3aa: CASSGTSEITYEQYF

d_gene: -
abundance: -
j_gene: TRBJ1-5
v_gene: TRBV28
CDR3nt: TGTGCCAGCACCACCCGGAGGGGAAGGAATCAGCCCCAGCATTTT
CDR3aa: CASTTRRGRNQPQHF

d_gene: -
abundance: once
j_gene: TRBJ1-2
v_gene: TRBV25-1
CDR3nt: TGTGCCAGCAGTGCCGCCCGGGCCAATGGGGGCTATGGCTACACCTTC
CDR3aa: CASSAARANGGYGYTF

d_gene: -
abundance: -
j_gene: TRBJ2-7
v_gene: TRBV29-1
CDR3nt: TGCAGCGGGGGCGCGTGGGAACGCGAGCAGTACTTC
CDR3aa: CSGGAWEREQYF

d_gene: -
abundance: once
j_gene: TRBJ2-7
v_gene: TRBV6-1
CDR3nt: TGTGCCAGCAGTGAAGCTAGCAGACCCGAGTACTTC
CDR3aa: CASSEASRPEYF

d_gene: TRBD2
abundance: -
j_gene: TRBJ2-7
v_gene: TRBV6-5
CDR3nt: TGTGCCAGCATGACTAGCGGGAACTACGAGCAGTACTTC
CDR3aa: CASMTSGNYEQYF

d_gene: TRBD2
abundance: -
j_gene: TRBJ2-7
v_gene: TRBV7-2
CDR3nt: TGTGCCAGCAGCTTAGGGCGGGAGTCCTACGAGCAGTACTTC
CDR3aa: CASSLGRESYEQYF

d_gene: -
abundance: once
j_gene: TRBJ2-5
v_gene: TRBV5-1
CDR3nt: TGCGCCAGCAGAGCTGAGGCGGGACCCATGGGGACCCAGTACTTC
CDR3aa: CASRAEAGPMGTQYF

d_gene: TRBD2
abundance: -
j_gene: TRBJ2-4
v_gene: TRBV7-2
CDR3nt: TGTGCCAGCAGCCCCACTAGCGGATTAAACATTCAGTACTTC
CDR3aa: CASSPTSGLNIQYF

d_gene: TRBD1
abundance: -
j_gene: TRBJ2-5
v_gene: TRBV28
CDR3nt: TGTGCCAGCAGCTTCGGACAGGGCGGACTCGAGACCCAGTACTTC
CDR3aa: CASSFGQGGLETQYF

d_gene: -
abundance: -
j_gene: TRBJ2-7
v_gene: TRBV2
CDR3nt: TGTGCCCGCTCAACCGGGACAAGGAACGAGCAGTACTTC
CDR3aa: CARSTGTRNEQYF

d_gene: -
abundance: -
j_gene: TRBJ1-5
v_gene: TRBV28
CDR3nt: TGTGCCAGCAGTTTAGGGCAGGTCAATCAGCCCCAGCATTTT
CDR3aa: CASSLGQVNQPQHF